This TCR beta chain was recorded in a study of CD8 T cells in ankylosing spondylitis. Germline assignment: CDR1 SEHNR and CDR2 FQNEAQ (reference sequence). V was pared by 3 bases and J by 6 bases, with 7 bases between. The CDR3 is made up of 12 amino acids. TCRdb re-derived calls from the 5' RACE reads in MiXCR, one entry per CDR3 protein. The sample lists around 100,000 distinct CDR3 sequences; less than 25% were seen once. The sample was synovial fluid, either unsorted or a sorted T cell fraction (not recorded which). This TCR derives from a male donor with ankylosing spondylitis. V gene TRBV7-9 combines with J gene TRBJ2-3; D not certain. CDR3 coding DNA: TGTGCCAGCAGCTTCGTTCCCGATACGCAGTATTTT. Encoded protein: CASSFVPDTQYF.